These T cell receptor beta chains were read from a single sample in a study of cytomegalovirus exposure and HLA in healthy donors. TCRdb keeps only in-frame clones here, not all; method: immunoSEQ multiplex PCR. This sample lists tens of thousands of clones; its ten largest clones have 7.5% to 9%. Material for sequencing was PBMCs. These receptor sequences come from a male donor in good health and CMV-seronegative. CDR3s include the opening cysteine and the closing phenylalanine or tryptophan. A D gene is named only where the DNA matches it firmly.

v_gene,j_gene,d_gene,len,CDR3aa,CDR3nt
TRBV6-5,TRBJ2-4,NA,14,CASSPSEAKNIQYF,TGTGCCAGCAGTCCGTCCGAGGCCAAAAACATTCAGTACTTC
TRBV25-1,TRBJ2-4,TRBD1,15,CASSDPGQAKDIQYF,TGTGCCAGCAGTGATCCGGGACAGGCCAAAGACATTCAGTACTTC
TRBV5-1,TRBJ1-4,NA,14,CASSFGSYNEKLFF,TGCGCCAGCAGCTTCGGGTCTTATAATGAAAAACTGTTTTTT
TRBV5-1,TRBJ2-3,NA,13,CASSLAGTNTQYF,TGCGCCAGCAGCCTGGCGGGAACCAATACGCAGTATTTT
TRBV19,TRBJ1-1,NA,12,CASSFGNTEAFF,TGTGCCAGTAGTTTCGGGAACACTGAAGCTTTCTTT
TRBV11-2,TRBJ1-2,TRBD1,15,CASSLDGTGLRGYTF,TGTGCCAGCAGCTTGGACGGGACAGGGCTACGGGGCTACACCTTC
TRBV7-2,TRBJ2-5,NA,13,CASSFTRQETQYF,TGTGCCAGCAGCTTTACTCGCCAAGAGACCCAGTACTTC
TRBV11-1,TRBJ2-1,TRBD2,14,CASSSGGSYNEQFF,TGTGCCAGCAGCTCGGGCGGGAGCTACAATGAGCAGTTCTTC
TRBV10-3,TRBJ1-1,NA,13,CAISAAGYTEAFF,TGTGCCATCAGCGCCGCGGGCTACACTGAAGCTTTCTTT
TRBV7-9,TRBJ2-7,NA,15,CASSLVSAGSYEQYF,TGTGCCAGCAGCTTAGTGAGTGCAGGCTCCTACGAGCAGTACTTC
TRBV13,TRBJ2-6,TRBD1,20,CASSLEVWTGEGSGANVLTF,TGTGCCAGCAGCTTAGAGGTCTGGACAGGGGAGGGCTCTGGGGCCAACGTCCTGACTTTC
TRBV18,TRBJ2-1,NA,17,CASSPRRSESSYNEQFF,TGTGCCAGCTCACCCCGGAGGAGCGAGAGCTCCTACAATGAGCAGTTCTTC
TRBV18,TRBJ2-1,TRBD2,15,CASSPGTSGYNEQFF,TGTGCCAGCTCACCCGGGACTAGTGGCTACAATGAGCAGTTCTTC
TRBV30,TRBJ2-2,TRBD2,17,CAWSVPRAGGSLWELFF,TGTGCCTGGAGTGTACCAAGAGCGGGAGGGTCCTTGTGGGAGCTGTTTTTT
TRBV9,TRBJ1-5,NA,13,CASSSQGNQPQHF,TGTGCCAGCAGTTCACAGGGAAATCAGCCCCAGCATTTT
TRBV30,TRBJ1-5,NA,13,CAWSVQGNQPQHF,TGTGCCTGGAGTGTACAGGGCAATCAGCCCCAGCATTTT
TRBV29-1,TRBJ2-2,NA,13,CSARTPNTGELFF,TGCAGCGCGCGGACTCCTAACACCGGGGAGCTGTTTTTT
TRBV4-2,TRBJ1-5,TRBD1,16,CASSQDQGASNQPQHF,TGTGCCAGCAGCCAAGATCAGGGGGCAAGCAATCAGCCCCAGCATTTT
TRBV7-3,TRBJ2-7,TRBD2,16,CASSSSPLAGGYEQYF,TGTGCCAGCAGCTCCAGCCCTCTAGCGGGGGGCTACGAGCAGTACTTC
TRBV6-6,TRBJ2-4,NA,16,CASSYTGVGAKNIQYF,TGTGCCAGCAGTTACACCGGGGTAGGGGCCAAAAACATTCAGTACTTC
TRBV7-2,TRBJ1-2,NA,14,CASSPSRGYYGYTF,TGTGCCAGCAGTCCTTCCCGGGGGTACTATGGCTACACCTTC
TRBV14,TRBJ2-7,TRBD1,14,CASSQWDRAYEQYF,TGTGCCAGCAGCCAGTGGGACAGGGCGTACGAGCAGTACTTC
TRBV6-5,TRBJ2-1,TRBD2,15,CASRGTSVNYNEQFF,TGTGCCAGCAGGGGAACTAGCGTAAACTACAATGAGCAGTTCTTC
TRBV5-1,TRBJ1-5,TRBD1,15,CASSLQGEANQPQHF,TGCGCCAGCAGCTTACAGGGGGAGGCTAATCAGCCCCAGCATTTT
TRBV29-1,TRBJ2-3,TRBD1,14,CSGDPGQGTDTQYF,TGCAGCGGGGACCCGGGACAGGGCACAGATACGCAGTATTTT
TRBV28,TRBJ1-2,TRBD1,14,CASSLSTGVHGYTF,TGTGCCAGCAGTTTATCTACAGGGGTCCATGGCTACACCTTC
TRBV6-1,TRBJ2-3,TRBD2,15,CASSVLGEGADTQYF,TGTGCCAGCAGTGTACTTGGGGAGGGTGCCGATACGCAGTATTTT
TRBV27,TRBJ2-1,NA,13,CASTTQANYEQFF,TGTGCCAGCACTACCCAGGCCAATTATGAGCAGTTCTTC
TRBV6-5,TRBJ1-1,NA,13,CASSPRRDTEAFF,TGTGCCAGCAGCCCCCGACGGGACACTGAAGCTTTCTTT
TRBV11-2,TRBJ1-1,NA,13,CASTLDRKRKAFF,TGTGCCAGCACCCTCGACAGGAAGAGGAAAGCTTTCTTT
TRBV5-1,TRBJ2-2,NA,16,CASSPPGTTNTGELFF,TGCGCCAGCAGCCCTCCCGGGACAACGAACACCGGGGAGCTGTTTTTT
TRBV28,TRBJ1-1,NA,12,CASSLLRTEAFF,TGTGCCAGCAGTTTGCTCAGGACTGAAGCTTTCTTT
TRBV5-6,TRBJ2-3,TRBD2,16,CASSLRTSGSTDTQYF,TGTGCCAGCAGCCTTCGGACTAGCGGTAGCACAGATACGCAGTATTTT
TRBV27,TRBJ2-7,NA,16,CASNTTLRGDSYEQYF,TGTGCCAGCAACACAACACTCAGGGGCGACTCCTACGAGCAGTACTTC
TRBV28,TRBJ1-2,NA,12,CASSSLRDGYTF,TGTGCCAGCAGTTCCTTGAGGGATGGCTACACCTTC
TRBV7-6,TRBJ1-4,NA,15,CASSGGGQLREKLFF,TGTGCCAGCAGCGGGGGCGGGCAACTAAGGGAAAAACTGTTTTTT